Presented here are 16 T cell receptor beta chains from one specimen sequenced in a study of tumor-infiltrating lymphocytes in primary liver carcinoma. Both blood RNA, taken from unsorted whole blood, and germline DNA were extracted. The researchers produced TCR beta cDNA from 500 to 550 ng total RNA with a constant-region primer. ARM-PCR, slightly modified, supplied the TCR beta libraries through three nested multiplex PCR rounds. Forward primers for TRBV1-TRBV30 and a C-beta reverse primer served the first two PCR rounds, at around 11 cycles each. TCRdb ran MiXCR on the multiplex PCR reads and lists one entry per CDR3 protein. The sample lists 310,000 or so distinct CDR3 sequences, less than 75% occurring once. Sequenced input: peripheral blood. Receptors were obtained from a man aged 35-49 years with primary liver carcinoma and hepatitis B virus infection.

This clonotype was counted only a few times. The junction shows a germline mismatch at one end, possibly a read error. The V and J genes are TRBV5-5 and TRBJ2-2, with D possibly matching TRBD1 (6 bases). Germline CDR1 and CDR2: SGHKS and YYEKEE (reference sequence). There are 15 residues in the CDR3. CDR3 region: CASSLGQMNTGKLFF. In DNA form, the CDR3 reads TGTGCCAGCAGCCTTGGACAGATGAACACCGGGAAGCTGTTTTTT.

About this clonotype itself: At one of its ends the junction is not consistent with the germline gene, which may arise from a read error. The chain has TRBV5-1 and TRBJ1-5; 7 positions match TRBD1. The CDR3 extends over 14 amino acids. Germline CDR1 is SGHRS and CDR2 is YFSETQ. The CDR3 protein is CAGSAQGSGQPQHF. CDR3 in DNA: TGCGCCGGCAGCGCACAGGGGTCGGGTCAGCCCCAGCATTTT.

With regard to this clonotype: This CDR3 is missing its conserved last phenylalanine or tryptophan, likely due to a read error. The V and J genes are TRBV6-5 and TRBJ2-1; 11 positions agree with TRBD2. V lost 6 bases and J lost 1; bases outside the gene matches: 11. CDR1 and CDR2 (germline): MNHEY, SVGAGI. The CDR3 loop spans 18 amino acids. For the CDR3, the DNA is TGTGCCAGCAGAACAGAGCAGGGACTAGCGGATTCCTACAATGAGCAGTTCCTC. This sequence encodes CASRTEQGLADSYNEQFL.

Remarks on this clonotype: Germline and junction disagree at one end, which may indicate a read error. The CDR3 region has the DNA TGCGCCAGCAGTCCTCGGACGGGGTATAGTTTGGGAGGTTTCTTT. This gives the protein CASSPRTGYSLGGFF. The chain carries TRBV6-5 and TRBJ1-1; D remains unclear. The CDR3 has 15 amino acids. Germline assignment: CDR1 MNHEY and CDR2 SVGAGI.

In regard to this clonotype: At one end, the junction sequence differs from germline, possibly due to a read error. This chain joins TRBV11-2 and TRBJ2-1; 11 nucleotides align to TRBD2. Germline V gene lookup returns CDR1 SGHAT and CDR2 FQNNGV. There are 15 residues in the CDR3. CDR3 residues: CANSAGLAAYNGQFF. As DNA, the CDR3 is TGTGCCAACAGCGCGGGACTAGCGGCGTACAATGGGCAGTTCTTC.

This clonotype showed up many times. The rearrangement links TRBV29-1 to TRBJ1-1; 7 nucleotides agree with TRBD1. CDR1 is SQVTM and CDR2 is ANQGSEA in the germline V gene. This CDR3 is 11 amino acids long. V shed 5 bases and J 6 bases; nucleotides not matched to a gene: 3. The DNA of the CDR3 is TGCAGCGTTCAGACAGGGCCTGAAGCTTTCTTT. This gives the protein CSVQTGPEAFF.

This clonotype was seen just once. Lacking the conserved final phenylalanine or tryptophan, this CDR3 likely reflects a read error. The chain recombines TRBV14 with TRBJ2-1; TRBD1 might be the D (5 bases). This CDR3 is built from 15 residues. The germline gives CDR1 SGHDN, CDR2 FVKESK. Deletions cut 3 bases from V and 0 bases from J, with 9 bases between. CDR3 nucleotide sequence: TGTGCCAGCAGCCAGTACAGGAGCTCCTACAATGAGCAGTTCTTA. Translated, it gives CASSQYRSSYNEQFL.

Details on this clonotype: One junction end does not reproduce the germline sequence, and a read error may be involved. The V gene is TRBV6-5, the J gene TRBJ2-3; tentative D call: TRBD1 (5 bases). The V gene's germline CDR1 is MNHEY and CDR2 SVGAGI. This CDR3 has 13 residues. The CDR3 here is CASGIGAQGTRYF. The DNA for the CDR3 is TGTGCCAGCGGCATAGGGGCCCAAGGTACGCGGTATTTT.

The V and J genes are TRBV6-5 and TRBJ1-1; maybe TRBD1 (6 bases). The CDR3 contains 14 residues. V lost 6 bases and J lost 6, with 17 bases in between. Germline V gene sequence: CDR1 MNHEY, CDR2 SVGAGI. Here the CDR3 DNA reads TGTGCCAGCAGCAAACAGGGAAGGAGCGCTGAAGCTTTCTTT. Encoded protein: CASSKQGRSAEAFF.

The chain has TRBV6-6 and TRBJ1-1; D gene uncertain. The germline V gene encodes CDR1 MNHNY and CDR2 SVGAGI (reference sequence). The V end was cut by 2 bases, the J end by 1 base, with 17 bases between. There are 17 residues in the CDR3. CDR3: CASSYLVLVFRNTEAFF. CDR3 DNA sequence: TGTGCCAGCAGTTACCTCGTCTTAGTGTTCCGGAACACTGAAGCTTTCTTT.

The CDR3, as DNA: TGTGTCAGAAGCCAAGGAGGGACAGGGAACTATGGCTACACCTTC. Its translation: CVRSQGGTGNYGYTF. The V call is TRBV4-2, the J call TRBJ1-2; 9 nucleotides agree with TRBD1. The germline V gene encodes CDR1 LGHNA and CDR2 YNFKEQ. The CDR3 is 15 amino acids.

Turning to this clonotype: A junction end diverges from the germline sequence, so it may reflect a read error. The chain employs TRBV4-1 and TRBJ2-6; TRBD1 agrees at 7 bases. The V gene's germline CDR1 is MGHRA and CDR2 YSYEKL. The CDR3 extends over 17 amino acids. This CDR3 reads CVSSQRRTGPGANVLTF. The CDR3 DNA is TGCGTCAGCAGCCAACGAAGGACAGGCCCTGGGGCCAACGTCCTGACTTTC.

V gene TRBV4-1 combines with J gene TRBJ2-7; 10 bases are shared with TRBD2. CDR1 is MGHRA and CDR2 is YSYEKL in the germline V gene. There are 18 residues in the CDR3. V dropped 4 bases and J dropped 0; count of bases not matched to a gene: 12. The CDR3 loop reads CASSPRTSGSLNSYEQYF. The CDR3 nucleotides read TGCGCCAGCAGCCCGAGGACTAGCGGTAGTTTGAACTCCTACGAGCAGTACTTC.

The V gene is TRBV6-6, the J gene TRBJ2-7; D remains unclear. Trimming removed 6 bases from V and 2 bases from J, with 17 bases in between. There are 15 residues in the CDR3. Per germline, CDR1 MNHNY and CDR2 SVGAGI (reference sequence). CDR3 in amino acids: CASSPPSGPAYEQYF. CDR3 nucleotides: TGTGCCAGCAGCCCACCCTCGGGTCCCGCCTACGAGCAGTACTTC.

Comments on this clonotype: Relative to the germline gene, one junction end is altered; a read error may explain this. This chain links TRBV6-2 or TRBV6-3 with TRBJ2-3; unclear D gene. The V gene's germline CDR1 is MNHEY and CDR2 SVGEGT. This CDR3 has 13 amino acids. The CDR3 spells CARSSNNTDTQYF. The DNA of the CDR3 is TGTGCCCGCAGTTCTAACAACACAGATACGCAGTATTTT.

Of note for this clonotype: One end of the junction fails to match germline, which may point to a read error. The chain joins TRBV11-2 to TRBJ2-1; weak D call: TRBD2 (8 bases). CDR1 is SGHAT and CDR2 is FQNNGV in the germline V gene. The CDR3 totals 16 residues. DNA for the CDR3: TGTGCCAGCGGCTTAGGACAGGCGGGAGGTAAATACGAACAGTTCTTC. It translates to CASGLGQAGGKYEQFF.